One sample yielded the 15 T cell receptor beta chains listed below, sequenced in a study of control samples from healthy donors and cancer patients. Produced via immunoSEQ multiplex PCR; TCRdb's table is partial and in-frame only. The repertoire holds some 3,300 clones, with 60% to 80% as singletons. Sequences were obtained from formalin-fixed, paraffin-embedded tissue. Receptors originate from a female donor with melanoma.

Points on this clone: Within the sample, other DNA sequences also encode this same CDR3. The chain combines TRBV6-5 with TRBJ1-6; D remains ambiguous. The CDR3 consists of 13 residues. Germline V lookup: CDR1 MNHEY, CDR2 SVGAGI. V was shortened by 4 bases and J by 16 bases, with 17 bases between the two germline ends. CDR3 in DNA: TGTGCCAGCAGTTTGAGTTTATGGTTACCTCTCCACTTT. It specifies CASSLSLWLPLHF.

This clone has a handful of counts. J is TRBJ2-7 and V is TRBV15; TRBD1 is a possible D gene (6 bases). The CDR3 is made up of 15 amino acids. The V gene's germline CDR1 is LNHNV and CDR2 YYDKDF (reference sequence). Between the trimmed V and J ends, which lost 2 bases and 5 bases, there was a span of 16 bases. Written as DNA, the CDR3 is TGTGCCACCAGCAGATCCAAAAACAGGGTCAACGAGCAGTACTTC. This gives the protein CATSRSKNRVNEQYF.

A single count supports this clone. The chain uses TRBV19 and TRBJ1-5, with 7 nucleotides matching TRBD1. The germline gives CDR1 LNHDA, CDR2 SQIVND (reference sequence). The CDR3 consists of 15 residues. Trimming at V came to 3 bases and at J to 6 bases, leaving 8 bases not matched to a gene. CDR3 region: CASSIWRGRLQPQHF. CDR3 sequence (DNA): TGTGCCAGTAGTATTTGGAGGGGGCGGCTTCAGCCCCAGCATTTT.

The rearrangement uses TRBV30 and TRBJ2-5; D is perhaps TRBD1 or TRBD2 (5 bases each). The V gene lost 0 bases and the J gene lost 5 bases, with 7 bases spanning the gap. The germline gives CDR1 GTSNPN, CDR2 SVGIG (reference sequence). The CDR3 runs 12 residues. CDR3 bases: TGTGCCTGGAGTGTTCGGGGCGAGACCCAGTACTTC. This encodes CAWSVRGETQYF.

V gene TRBV7-9 combines with J gene TRBJ2-5; 7 bases agree with TRBD2. Germline V gene lookup returns CDR1 SEHNR and CDR2 FQNEAQ (reference sequence). This CDR3 is 15 amino acids long. V gave up 0 bases and J gave up 2 bases; unmatched junction bases: 3. The CDR3 DNA reads TGTGCCAGCAGCTTAGCGGGAGGGAATCAAGAGACCCAGTACTTC. This translates into CASSLAGGNQETQYF.

This clone has more than one count but fewer than ten. The gene calls are TRBV4-1 and TRBJ1-3; D is undetermined. This CDR3 region has 13 residues. The germline V gene encodes CDR1 MGHRA and CDR2 YSYEKL. With 4 bases removed from V and 0 bases from J, the gap between germline ends came to 4 bases. CDR3 nucleotide sequence: TGCGCCAGCAGCCGGGACTCTGGAAACACCATATATTTT. Translated, it gives CASSRDSGNTIYF.

A single count supports this clone. The chain employs TRBV9 and TRBJ2-7, with a possible D match to TRBD2 (6 bases). V was pared by 0 bases and J by 2 bases, with 15 bases between. The CDR3 extends over 16 amino acids. Germline CDR1 and CDR2: SGDLS and YYNGEE. DNA of the CDR3: TGTGCCAGCAGCGTAGCGGGGGTGACTGCCCCCTACGAGCAGTACTTC. It codes for CASSVAGVTAPYEQYF. The full variable domain, with the rest looked up from reference TRBV9 and TRBJ2-7, is DSGVTQTPKHLITATGQRVTLRCSPRSGDLSVYWYQQSLDQGLQFLIQYYNGEERAKGNILERFSAQQFPDLHSELNLSSLELGDSALYFCASSVAGVTAPYEQYFGPGTRLTVT.

The J gene is TRBJ2-1, the V gene TRBV15; 8 bases align to TRBD2. Trimming at V came to 5 bases and at J to 6 bases, leaving 3 bases not matched to a gene. The CDR3 is made up of 13 amino acids. CDR1 is LNHNV and CDR2 is YYDKDF in the germline V gene (reference sequence). The CDR3 DNA sequence: TGTGCCACCAGCTTGGGACTAGTCAATGAGCAGTTCTTC. This encodes CATSLGLVNEQFF.

The chain has TRBV5-5 and TRBJ2-2; 9 positions match TRBD1. There are 16 residues in the CDR3. Germline V gives CDR1 SGHKS, CDR2 YYEKEE (reference sequence). V lost 4 bases to trimming and J lost 1 base; unmatched junction nucleotides: 5. DNA for the CDR3: TGTGCCAGCAGCCCAAAGGACAGGGGGAACACCGGGGAGCTGTTTTTT. Its protein product is CASSPKDRGNTGELFF.

CDR3 sequence (DNA): TGTGCCAGCAGCGTGAACTCTGGAAACACCATATATTTT. It encodes CASSVNSGNTIYF. The V call is TRBV9, the J call TRBJ1-3; no clear D. Germline CDR1 is SGDLS and CDR2 is YYNGEE. V was shortened by 2 bases and J by 0 bases, with 3 bases between the two germline ends. The CDR3 has 13 amino acids.

About this clone itself: At one end the junction does not follow the germline gene, possibly because of a read error. This chain uses TRBV7-2 with TRBJ2-2, with 11 bases lining up with TRBD2. This CDR3 has 15 residues. CDR1 is SGHTA, CDR2 FQGNSA, per germline. The CDR3 DNA reads TGTGCCAGCAGCCTAGCGGGAGGGAACACCGGGGAGCTGTTTTTT. This codes for CASSLAGGNTGELFF.

The rearrangement uses TRBV3-1 (or the pseudogene TRBV3-2) and TRBJ1-2; no reliable D call. This CDR3 is 14 amino acids long. Per germline, CDR1 LGHDT and CDR2 YNNKEL (reference sequence). Trimming shortened V by 0 bases and J by 6 bases, and 11 bases separated the two germline ends. The CDR3 sequence: CASSQEPVFDGYTF. The CDR3 bases are TGTGCCAGCAGCCAAGAGCCGGTATTCGATGGCTACACCTTC.

V gene TRBV5-5 combines with J gene TRBJ1-3; maybe TRBD1 (6 bases). Trimming took 4 bases from V and 4 from J, leaving 18 bases between them. The germline V gene has CDR1 SGHKS and CDR2 YYEKEE (reference sequence). CDR3 length: 16 amino acids. In DNA form, the CDR3 reads TGTGCCAGCAGCCTGTTCGGGGGGACACTAGGAAACACCATATATTTT. This translates into CASSLFGGTLGNTIYF.

In nucleotides, the CDR3 is TGTGCCAGCACGCCGAGAGCCTATGAGCAGTTCTTC. Protein: CASTPRAYEQFF. The rearrangement joins TRBV6-6 to TRBJ2-1; D is uncertain. There are 12 residues in the CDR3. Trimming pared 7 bases from V and 8 bases from J, leaving 12 bases between. In germline, CDR1 is MNHNY, CDR2 SVGAGI (reference sequence).

The chain has TRBV5-4 and TRBJ2-2; D gene unclear. Germline V lookup: CDR1 SGHNT, CDR2 YYREEE (reference sequence). The CDR3 has 13 amino acids. Trimming removed 3 bases from V and 7 bases from J, with 10 bases in between. In nucleotides, the CDR3 is TGTGCCAGCAGCTCTGGGGAAATCGGGGAGCTGTTTTTT. It is translated as CASSSGEIGELFF.